This is a list of T cell receptor beta chains from one sample in a study of Ad26.COV2.S vaccination and SARS-CoV-2 variants. Data came from immunoSEQ multiplex PCR; TCRdb stores just in-frame clones and leaves some out. The sample has roughly 320,000 clones, around 85% seen once. Sample: peripheral blood, taken in a trial of Ad26.COV2.S vaccine versus placebo. The receptor source for this set is a person between 18 and 60 years old who received the Ad26.COV2.S COVID-19 vaccine or a placebo. CDR3s include the opening cysteine and the closing phenylalanine or tryptophan.

j_call v_call cdr3_aa
TRBJ2-5 TRBV5-4 CASSYDETSGGYQETQYF
TRBJ2-2 TRBV18 CASSPELNTGELFF
TRBJ1-1 TRBV6-6 CASSDPGLGTEAFF
TRBJ2-6 TRBV7-3 CASSSPLSSGANVLTF
TRBJ1-4 TRBV28 CASSSTYREFNEKLFF
TRBJ1-2 TRBV5-1 CASSLGDRVTYGYTF
TRBJ2-7 TRBV11-2 CASSLYASPEADYEQYF
TRBJ2-6 TRBV28 CASSPSGANVLTF
TRBJ2-7 TRBV5-1 CASSSLAGGDYEQYF
TRBJ2-1 TRBV5-1 CASSPTGLAGGPSSYNEQFF
TRBJ1-6 TRBV28 CASSLSGRNSPLHF
TRBJ2-5 TRBV10-3 CAINRGNQETQYF
TRBJ1-2 TRBV9 CASSPSAGRGTNYGYTF
TRBJ1-5 TRBV10-3 CAISGGAGQPQHF
TRBJ1-1 TRBV14 CASRWGQGNTEAFF
TRBJ1-4 TRBV6-5 CASSYGDSNYEKLFF
TRBJ2-3 TRBV5-3 CARSPARGGDRGTDTQYF
TRBJ2-6 TRBV28 CASSLGRFSGANVLTF
TRBJ2-2 TRBV5-6 CASSLGRGALTGELFF
TRBJ1-2 TRBV4-2 CASSQGGGGFPGYTF
TRBJ2-1 TRBV7-2 CASSLDGGAGIYNEQFF
TRBJ1-2 TRBV5-1 CASSFHRTQAKYGYTF
TRBJ1-5 TRBV28 CASSPPRGQGQPQHF
TRBJ2-5 TRBV7-6 CASSPARTSLREAQYF
TRBJ1-5 TRBV7-9 CASSGGGYQPQHF
TRBJ1-1 TRBV6-1 CASSVWGASSGAEAFF
TRBJ2-1 TRBV4-1 CASSQESSSGGYNEQFF
TRBJ2-1 TRBV11-3 CASSLIGRGNEQFF
TRBJ2-7 TRBV28 CASNDGTVSYEQYF
TRBJ2-1 TRBV27 CASSGLAGYNEQFF
TRBJ1-1 TRBV28 CASSSPGWTEAFF
TRBJ2-2 TRBV7-6 CASSLEESYLGVGTGELFF
TRBJ2-1 TRBV7-3 CASSSRSYNEQFF
TRBJ2-7 TRBV18 CASSLKGDAYEQYF
TRBJ2-3 TRBV15 CATRAGDTSTDTQYF
TRBJ2-7 TRBV18 CASSPEQGSSYEQYF
TRBJ2-7 TRBV5-6 CASSLQGYEQYF
TRBJ1-2 TRBV7-3 CASSPTSGYGYTF
TRBJ1-2 TRBV19 CASTGATWGGRGYTF
TRBJ2-5 TRBV5-4 CASSHDREETQYF
TRBJ1-4 TRBV19 CASGYSATNEKLFF
TRBJ2-5 TRBV5-1 CASSPGLEQTQYF
TRBJ2-4 TRBV7-2 CASSLAGQGLAKNIQYF
TRBJ1-2 TRBV7-2 CASSSRTGANYGYTF
TRBJ1-5 TRBV6-1 CASSDVRNNQPQHF
TRBJ1-2 TRBV6-5 CASHGMGASNYGYTF
TRBJ1-2 TRBV5-1 CASSLVGAGGISYGYTF
TRBJ1-2 TRBV28 CATKHYGYTF
TRBJ2-5 TRBV6-2/TRBV6-3 CASSPTGPSGGVETQYF
TRBJ1-4 TRBV5-1 CASSPGQIPTNEKLFF
TRBJ1-1 TRBV27 CASSSSTTLNTEAFF
TRBJ1-5 TRBV28 CASSTRTGGADQPQHF
TRBJ2-3 TRBV5-6 CASSLEGGKSDTQYF